This entry lists 7 T cell receptor beta chains sequenced from one sample in a study of blood T cell repertoires in COVID-19. Here immunoSEQ multiplex PCR was the method, and the copy in TCRdb shows in-frame clones only, minus some. The data contain 140,000 to 150,000 clones, around 80% of them seen just once; the ten biggest clones take up roughly 15%. Sequencing was performed on peripheral blood. The receptor source for this set is a human donor with acute or convalescent COVID-19. The donor label of this sample is uncertain.

The chain has TRBV11-2 and TRBJ1-3; no clear D. CDR3 length: 12 residues. Germline CDR1 SGHAT, CDR2 FQNNGV. V was shortened by 5 bases and J by 8 bases, with 10 bases between the two germline ends. The CDR3 DNA reads as TGTGCCAGCAGCCCTCGATCAGACACCATATATTTT. It is translated as CASSPRSDTIYF.

This sequence joins TRBV6-1 and TRBJ1-5; the D gene is possibly TRBD1 (5 bases). Germline loops: CDR1 MNHNS, CDR2 SASEGT. Trimming left V 0 bases short and J 11 bases short, with 11 bases between. The CDR3 runs 13 residues. CDR3 nucleotide sequence: TGTGCCAGCAGTGAAGCAGGAGGGACGTCCCAGCATTTT. Its translation: CASSEAGGTSQHF.

V and J are TRBV3-1 (or the pseudogene TRBV3-2) and TRBJ2-7; 8 nucleotides line up with TRBD1. V trimming: 1 base; J trimming: 2 bases; junction bases outside the gene matches: 19. The CDR3 is 20 residues long. Germline CDR1 LGHDT, CDR2 YNNKEL (reference sequence). Here the CDR3 DNA reads TGTGCCAGCAGCCAAGCCGGGACAGGTATACACTCCCTTAAGGCCTACGAGCAGTACTTC. It encodes CASSQAGTGIHSLKAYEQYF.

This chain joins TRBV7-9 and TRBJ1-6; a weak D match, TRBD1 (6 bases). Trimming stripped 5 bases from V and 6 bases from J, with 11 bases between. The CDR3 length is 14 residues. Germline CDR1 SEHNR, CDR2 FQNEAQ (reference sequence). CDR3 region: CASSAGVSNSPLHF. The CDR3 DNA sequence: TGTGCCAGCAGCGCAGGGGTTTCTAATTCACCCCTCCACTTT.

This clone was seen once. V usage is TRBV7-8 and J usage is TRBJ1-1; 8 nucleotides match TRBD1. J was trimmed by 9 bases and V by 5 bases; bases with no gene match: 23. The CDR3 contains 18 residues. From germline, CDR1 is SGHVS and CDR2 FQNEAQ. The CDR3, as DNA: TGTGCCAGCAGCCCTTCGATTGGACAGGGTGCCTTGTCTCTGAAAGCTTTCTTT. Amino acid sequence: CASSPSIGQGALSLKAFF.

The chain joins TRBV11-2 to TRBJ1-5; possibly TRBD1 for D (5 bases). Germline-derived CDR1 and CDR2 are SGHAT and FQNNGV. The CDR3 loop spans 15 amino acids. Trimming cost V 0 bases and J 4 bases, with 10 bases left between them. The CDR3 reads CASSLEAGLNQPQHF. DNA for the CDR3: TGTGCCAGCAGCTTAGAGGCAGGGTTGAATCAGCCCCAGCATTTT.

CDR3 nucleotide sequence: TGTGCCAGCAGTGACGTCTATGAACCAATGAACACTGAAGCTTTCTTT. Encoded protein: CASSDVYEPMNTEAFF. This chain joins TRBV6-1 and TRBJ1-1; no definite D call. V gave up 3 bases and J gave up 0 bases, with 14 bases separating them. Germline V gene data show CDR1 as MNHNS and CDR2 as SASEGT. This CDR3 is built from 16 residues.